A single sample gave rise to the 8 T cell receptor beta chains below, sequenced in a study of cytomegalovirus exposure and HLA in healthy donors. The PCR contained 60 Vbeta and 13 Jbeta primers. This table comes from immunoSEQ multiplex PCR, and its TCRdb copy is limited to in-frame clones, with some not included. This sample yields 110,000 to 150,000 clones, of which about 70% are seen a single time; about 2% belongs to the top ten. The sample taken for sequencing was PBMCs. The receptors were sampled from a woman aged 40 to 55 in good health and CMV-seronegative.

This clone has just a few counts. V and J are TRBV6-5 and TRBJ2-1; 8 bases match TRBD2. The CDR3 covers 14 residues. V trimming: 7 bases; J trimming: 7 bases; junction bases outside the gene matches: 9. CDR1 is MNHEY and CDR2 is SVGAGI in the germline V gene. The CDR3 DNA sequence: TGTGCCAGCACCCCAGCGGGAGCAGGGAATGAGCAGTTCTTC. Translation: CASTPAGAGNEQFF.

About this clone: Germline and junction disagree at one end, which may indicate a read error. The V call is TRBV10-2, the J call TRBJ2-5, with no clear D. The CDR3 length is 15 residues. Germline V lookup: CDR1 WSHSY, CDR2 SAAADI. CDR3 protein: CASSHDFPTQETQYF. In nucleotides, the CDR3 is TGTGCCAGCAGTCACGACTTCCCCACGCAAGAGACCCAGTACTTC.

The chain employs TRBV5-1 and TRBJ2-7; possibly TRBD1 for D (6 bases). The CDR3 totals 14 residues. CDR1 is SGHRS and CDR2 is YFSETQ in the germline V gene. Trimming left V 4 bases short and J 7 bases short, with 18 bases between. The CDR3 sequence: CASSGTMPTGEQYF. For the CDR3, the DNA is TGCGCCAGCAGCGGGACAATGCCTACTGGTGAGCAGTACTTC. Using reference TRBV5-1 and TRBJ2-7 for the parts outside the CDR3, the full variable domain is KAGVTQTPRYLIKTRGQQVTLSCSPISGHRSVSWYQQTPGQGLQFLFEYFSETQRNKGNFPGRFSGRQFSNSRSEMNVSTLELGDSALYLCASSGTMPTGEQYFGPGTRLTVT.

This chain links TRBV2 with TRBJ2-7; D may be TRBD2 (5 bases). The V end was cut by 0 bases, the J end by 9 bases, with 6 bases between. The CDR3 sequence is 11 residues long. Germline CDR1 SNHLY, CDR2 FYNNEI. CDR3 protein: CASSEAGGQYF. Here the CDR3 DNA reads TGTGCCAGCAGTGAAGCTGGAGGGCAGTACTTC.

J is TRBJ1-1 and V is TRBV5-1; a possible D gene is TRBD1 (5 bases). The CDR3 covers 15 residues. V dropped 1 base and J dropped 3 bases, with 13 bases sitting between them. In germline, CDR1 is SGHRS, CDR2 YFSETQ. CDR3 loop: CASSLPGGGDTEAFF. CDR3 nucleotides: TGCGCCAGCAGCTTGCCGGGGGGAGGTGACACTGAAGCTTTCTTT.

The chain has TRBV10-3 and TRBJ2-7; TRBD2 agrees at 11 bases. The CDR3 contains 15 residues. The germline gives CDR1 ENHRY, CDR2 SYGVKD. The ends lost 4 bases at V and 2 bases at J; junction bases unmatched: 4. The CDR3 bases are TGTGCCATCAGTGTGGGACTAGCGGAGCCCTACGAGCAGTACTTC. It is translated as CAISVGLAEPYEQYF.

With respect to this clone: Its ends do not fully match the called genes, so a read error is possible. The chain links TRBV9 to TRBJ2-5; D remains ambiguous. Germline V gene sequence: CDR1 SGDLS, CDR2 YYNGEE. This CDR3 is 12 amino acids long. This chain's CDR3 is CASSALEETRYF. The CDR3 DNA reads TGTGCCAGCAGCGCCCTAGAAGAGACCCGGTACTTC.

The chain combines TRBV6-5 with TRBJ1-2, with D possibly being TRBD1 (5 bases). Germline V gene lookup returns CDR1 MNHEY and CDR2 SVGAGI. Trimming pared 0 bases from V and 2 bases from J, leaving 10 bases between. The CDR3 covers 15 residues. CDR3 sequence (DNA): TGTGCCAGCAGTTACTCAGCGGGACTGAACTATGGCTACACCTTC. This codes for CASSYSAGLNYGYTF.